Listed here is a single TCR beta chain. Antigen: not known. The source of the sample is a study of PD-L1 blockade in urothelial cancer. Across the study: Of around 31 patients, twenty-five were males with bladder-origin urothelial cancer. As for prior chemotherapy regimens, patients had received 0 to 3. Analysis of blood occurred 3 weeks (second dose) and 6 weeks after treatment start. Study-level points and caveats: Below-median TCR clonality that was measured in pretreatment blood predicted better survival.

Generated by immunoSEQ multiplex PCR, the TCRdb table keeps only in-frame clones and is missing some. This sample has around 63,000 clones, with roughly four fifths found just once. The time point is: pretreatment peripheral blood. The source of this sequence is a man in his 70s with urothelial cancer. Sequencing was performed on PBMCs, taken around atezolizumab (anti-PD-L1) treatment.

Written as DNA, the CDR3 is TGTGCCAGCAGCCCGACAGGGCTAGGCAATCAGCCCCAGCATTTT. This encodes CASSPTGLGNQPQHF. This chain uses TRBV6-1 with TRBJ1-5; 7 positions match TRBD1. The CDR3 totals 15 residues. The V segment lost 6 bases and the J segment 2 bases; nucleotides outside the gene matches: 7. Germline CDR1 and CDR2: MNHNS and SASEGT.